This T cell receptor (beta chain) was profiled in a study of PD-L1 blockade in urothelial cancer. The method was immunoSEQ multiplex PCR; TCRdb's version includes in-frame clones alone and lacks a portion of them. The data hold 45,000 or so clones, with approximately 89% observed a single time. In its sample, this clone was seen a few times. Antigen: not known. Study outcomes and limitations: Tumor-associated clones in the blood of durable-benefit patients grew more at 3 weeks.

The source of this sequence is a man aged 80 or over with urothelial cancer. This specimen was PBMCs, taken around atezolizumab (anti-PD-L1) treatment.

In nucleotides, the CDR3 is TGTGCCAGCAGTGCCTCCGGGACTACCCCCTACGAGCAGTACTTC. This gives the protein CASSASGTTPYEQYF. The chain uses TRBV27 and TRBJ2-7; TRBD2 agrees at 7 bases. This CDR3 is built from 15 residues. Germline CDR1 MNHEY, CDR2 SMNVEV (reference sequence). V lost 5 bases to trimming and J lost 2 bases; unmatched junction nucleotides: 9.